The 12 T cell receptor beta chains listed next were all sequenced from one sample in a study of T cell changes during pregnancy in multiple sclerosis. Generated by immunoSEQ multiplex PCR, the TCRdb table keeps only in-frame clones and is missing some. The repertoire includes fewer than 65,000 clones, around 94% of them detected once, and 0.31% sits in the top ten. The sequenced sample was CD4+ T cells from peripheral blood mononuclear cells, obtained in the third trimester of pregnancy. The receptors here all came from a female donor with multiple sclerosis, enrolled in a pregnancy study.

The chain employs TRBV2 and TRBJ2-5, with a weak D call TRBD2 (5 bases). Trimming shortened V by 10 bases and J by 5 bases, and 17 bases separated the two germline ends. Looked up from germline, CDR1 is SNHLY and CDR2 is FYNNEI. The CDR3 has 13 residues. CDR3 in amino acids: CATGWRPGETQYF. DNA of the CDR3: TGTGCCACTGGGTGGAGGCCGGGGGAGACCCAGTACTTC. Full variable domain (rest looked up from reference TRBV2 and TRBJ2-5): EPEVTQTPSHQVTQMGQEVILRCVPISNHLYFYWYRQILGQKVEFLVSFYNNEISEKSEIFDDQFSVERPDGSNFTLKIRSTKLEDSAMYFCATGWRPGETQYFGPGTRLLVL.

This chain links TRBV28 with TRBJ2-3, with D perhaps matching TRBD2 (6 bases). Germline V gene lookup returns CDR1 MDHEN and CDR2 SYDVKM. V was cut by 1 base and J by 4 bases, with 12 bases left in between. This CDR3 spans 15 amino acids. CDR3 DNA: TGTGCCAGCAGTTTATTCACGACTAGACCAGATACGCAGTATTTT. Amino acid sequence: CASSLFTTRPDTQYF.

The rearrangement joins TRBV19 to TRBJ2-3, with 9 bases identical to TRBD1. V gave up 5 bases and J gave up 6 bases; unmatched junction bases: 12. The CDR3 is made up of 16 amino acids. CDR1 and CDR2 (germline): LNHDA, SQIVND (reference sequence). CDR3 amino acids: CASSPTGGVRTDTQYF. Here the CDR3 DNA reads TGTGCCAGTAGTCCTACAGGGGGCGTTCGTACCGATACGCAGTATTTT.

The chain recombines TRBV5-4 with TRBJ2-3; D is perhaps TRBD2 (6 bases). The germline gives CDR1 SGHNT, CDR2 YYREEE (reference sequence). The CDR3 runs to 15 residues. Between the trimmed V and J ends, which lost 4 bases and 3 bases, there was a span of 15 bases. Here the CDR3 reads CASSAASRGTDTQYF. The DNA of the CDR3 is TGTGCCAGCAGCGCGGCAAGCCGGGGGACAGATACGCAGTATTTT.

This clone was observed a few times. The chain has TRBV19 and TRBJ1-6, with 7 nucleotides matching TRBD1. Germline CDR1 LNHDA, CDR2 SQIVND (reference sequence). The CDR3 sequence is 14 residues long. V shed 7 bases, J shed 10 bases, and the junction held 10 bases outside the gene matches. In DNA form, the CDR3 reads TGTGCCAGTACCTCTGACAGGGATGGATCACCCCTCCACTTT. Translating it yields CASTSDRDGSPLHF.

This rearrangement joins TRBV28 to TRBJ1-6; D gene uncertain. The germline gives CDR1 MDHEN, CDR2 SYDVKM. The CDR3 is 15 amino acids. Trimming removed 3 bases from V and 6 bases from J, with 12 bases in between. CDR3 in DNA: TGTGCCAGCAGTTTGGGAGGGCACGGTAATTCACCCCTCCACTTT. It yields the protein CASSLGGHGNSPLHF.

The table lists this clone with a count of one. The chain recombines TRBV5-1 with TRBJ1-6; 7 bases are shared with TRBD1. Germline V gene sequence: CDR1 SGHRS, CDR2 YFSETQ. V gave up 0 bases and J gave up 8 bases; unmatched junction bases: 5. The CDR3 is made up of 15 amino acids. DNA for the CDR3: TGCGCCAGCAGCTTGGTAACAGGGGTGGATTCACCCCTCCACTTT. Its translation is CASSLVTGVDSPLHF.

V and J are TRBV12-5 and TRBJ1-2; a possible D gene is TRBD1 (5 bases). Germline lookup yields CDR1 LGHNT and CDR2 FRNRAP. The CDR3 spans 16 residues. With 4 bases removed from V and 1 base from J, the gap between germline ends came to 16 bases. The CDR3 loop is CASGSSDTFLNYGYTF. The CDR3, as DNA: TGTGCTAGTGGTTCCTCGGACACTTTCCTTAACTATGGCTACACCTTC.

V usage is TRBV11-3 and J usage is TRBJ2-7; 7 nucleotides line up with TRBD1. The CDR3 totals 19 residues. Germline V gene lookup returns CDR1 SGHNT and CDR2 YENEEA. J gave up 2 bases and V 0 bases, and 16 bases lay outside the gene matches. The CDR3 spells CASSLDGRGRLQRPYEQYF. The CDR3 nucleotides are TGTGCCAGCAGCTTAGATGGAAGGGGGCGTCTTCAGCGTCCCTACGAGCAGTACTTC.

The chain carries TRBV7-9 and TRBJ2-7; D might be TRBD2 (7 bases). Germline V gene data show CDR1 as SEHNR and CDR2 as FQNEAQ (reference sequence). This CDR3 region has 14 residues. The V end was cut by 1 base, the J end by 7 bases, with 14 bases between. This chain's CDR3 is CASSLGGGAGEQYF. The DNA of the CDR3 is TGTGCCAGCAGCTTAGGAGGGGGGGCGGGTGAGCAGTACTTC.

This clone appeared a few times. The rearrangement uses TRBV2 and TRBJ1-3; possible D gene TRBD1, 6 bases. This CDR3 contains 12 residues. Trimming cost V 7 bases and J 10 bases, with 14 bases left between them. CDR1 and CDR2 from the germline V gene are SNHLY and FYNNEI. The CDR3 loop is CASNPSGETIYF. DNA for the CDR3: TGTGCCAGCAACCCCTCAGGGGAGACCATATATTTT.

The CDR3: CASSTSGGIYNEQFF. Written as DNA, the CDR3 is TGTGCCAGCAGCACTAGCGGAGGGATTTACAATGAGCAGTTCTTC. The V call is TRBV6-5, the J call TRBJ2-1, with 8 positions matching TRBD2. V lost 6 bases, J lost 4 bases, and 8 bases stayed unmatched. Germline V gene sequence: CDR1 MNHEY, CDR2 SVGAGI. CDR3 length: 15 residues.